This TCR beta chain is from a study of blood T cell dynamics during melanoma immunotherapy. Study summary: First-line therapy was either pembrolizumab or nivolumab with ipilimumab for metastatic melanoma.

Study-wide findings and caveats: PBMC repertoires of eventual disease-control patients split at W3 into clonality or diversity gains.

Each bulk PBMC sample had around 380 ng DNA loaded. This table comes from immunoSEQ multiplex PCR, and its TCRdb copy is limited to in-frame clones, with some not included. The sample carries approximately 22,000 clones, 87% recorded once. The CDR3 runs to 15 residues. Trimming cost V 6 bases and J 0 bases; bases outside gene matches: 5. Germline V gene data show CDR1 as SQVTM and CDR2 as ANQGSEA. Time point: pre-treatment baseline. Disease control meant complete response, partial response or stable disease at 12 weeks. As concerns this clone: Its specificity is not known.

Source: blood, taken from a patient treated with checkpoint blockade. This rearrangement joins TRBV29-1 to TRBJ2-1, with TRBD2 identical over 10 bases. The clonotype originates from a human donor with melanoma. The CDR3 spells CSVSSGRLSYNEQFF. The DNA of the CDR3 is TGCAGCGTGAGTAGCGGGAGGCTCTCCTACAATGAGCAGTTCTTC.